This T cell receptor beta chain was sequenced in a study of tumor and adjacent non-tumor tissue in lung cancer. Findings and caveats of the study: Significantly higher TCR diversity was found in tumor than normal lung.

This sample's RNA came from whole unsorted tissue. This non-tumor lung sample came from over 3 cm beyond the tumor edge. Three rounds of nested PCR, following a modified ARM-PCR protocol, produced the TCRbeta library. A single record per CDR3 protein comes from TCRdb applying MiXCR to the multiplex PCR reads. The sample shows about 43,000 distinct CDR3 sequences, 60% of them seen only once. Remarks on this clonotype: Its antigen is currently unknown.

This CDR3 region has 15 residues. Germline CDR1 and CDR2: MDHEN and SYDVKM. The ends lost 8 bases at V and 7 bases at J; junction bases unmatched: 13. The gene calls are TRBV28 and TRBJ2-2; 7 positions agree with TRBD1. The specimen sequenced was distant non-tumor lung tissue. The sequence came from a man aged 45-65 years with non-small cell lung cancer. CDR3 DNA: TGTGCCAGCCTTCGGCAGGGGGTATTTGGCGGGGAGCTGTTTTTT. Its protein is CASLRQGVFGGELFF.